Below, one TCR beta chain is given with its context. Its antigen is currently unknown. This sample was included in a study of T cell repertoires in cytomegalovirus infection. The wider study: Public TCR beta signatures provided an indication of both CMV infection and a matching HLA type. Study findings and constraints: Clonotype analysis showed dominance of the ex vivo response by HLA-C-restricted CMV-specific TCR beta clonotypes.

TCRdb used MiXCR to reprocess the reads, holding one entry per CDR3 protein. The table includes about 920,000 distinct CDR3 sequences, about a third detected once. This receptor was obtained from a human donor in good health (CMV status not recorded). Some clones in this sample may be carry-over from other donors' samples. Sequences were derived from cultured CD8+ T cells from PBMCs, sampled from culture after CMV antigen stimulation.

In nucleotides, the CDR3 is TGTGCCAGCAGTTACTTGCGACAGGGTTATGGCTACACCTTC. Translation gives CASSYLRQGYGYTF. The V and J genes are TRBV6-6 and TRBJ1-2; 7 bases map to TRBD1. The V gene's germline CDR1 is MNHNY and CDR2 SVGAGI (reference sequence). J gave up 5 bases and V 1 base, and 4 bases lay outside the gene matches. This CDR3 has 14 amino acids.